The rows below give T cell receptor beta chains drawn from one sample of a study of blood T cell repertoires in COVID-19. The assay was immunoSEQ multiplex PCR, and TCRdb's table has in-frame clones only and misses some. In the table there are about 400,000 clones, about 87% of which are singletons. The material sequenced was peripheral blood. The receptors come from a human donor in a cohort sampled during active COVID-19. The conserved cysteine and the conserved F or W are not part of the CDR3 here. For some rows the clone size is stated as once, few or many, or as a class when expanded; others skip it.

TRBJ2-1 - TRBV18 ASSTGQGLKQQF
TRBJ2-7 - TRBV28 ASSLVDRGPRYEQY
TRBJ2-7 once TRBV7-2 ASSLGRALYYEQY
TRBJ1-6 once TRBV6-5 ATPGEYNSPLH
TRBJ2-7 - TRBV28 ASSFERELRYEQY
TRBJ1-6 - TRBV4-1 ASSPGTGGGSPLH
TRBJ2-4 - TRBV28 ASSLRRLAGGRVRAKNIQY
TRBJ2-1 - TRBV28 ASSPRRWGTSGRSSYNEQF
TRBJ2-1 - TRBV9 ASSGTSGSYNEQF
TRBJ1-4 - TRBV3-1/TRBV3-2 ASSQDTGGVNEKLF
TRBJ2-5 few TRBV4-2 ASSQAGGVETQY
TRBJ2-6 - TRBV21-1 ASSKGRQILWANVLT
TRBJ2-1 - TRBV15 ATSAGRANNEQF
TRBJ2-3 - TRBV14 ASSHERWGQFRPGTDTQY
TRBJ2-2 once TRBV6-5 ASSRTGLASGELF
TRBJ2-2 - TRBV9 ASSVEAGGPGGELF
TRBJ1-2 - TRBV4-1 ASSQTNPGQGRAPYGYT
TRBJ2-7 - TRBV7-2 ASSLTGGAYEQY
TRBJ1-2 once TRBV5-1 ASSSGRQGGDGYT
TRBJ2-7 - TRBV23-1 ASSQDRAPYEQY
TRBJ1-1 many TRBV6-5 ASRGATMNTEAF
TRBJ1-2 - TRBV20-1 SASQGPAGYT
TRBJ2-7 - TRBV20-1 SARVLGEQY
TRBJ2-7 - TRBV2 ASSVRMGEEQY
TRBJ2-1 - TRBV7-3 ASSPGGSLNEQF
TRBJ2-7 - TRBV21-1 ASSKSNTGQY
TRBJ1-5 - TRBV28 ASLNGGGNQPQH
TRBJ2-7 few TRBV5-8 ASSLPSGTSYEQY
TRBJ1-1 - TRBV12-3/TRBV12-4 ASRDRAYTEAF
TRBJ2-5 - TRBV6-6 ASSSRWGRETQY
TRBJ2-3 once TRBV5-1 ASRPSSGRTDTQY
TRBJ2-3 - TRBV15 ATSRSGLAGGKNTQY
TRBJ2-2 once TRBV4-1 ASSDSGRAFGELF
TRBJ1-6 many TRBV6-4 ASSVSSGGNSPLH
TRBJ1-2 - TRBV6-9 AALRGGYT